The present entry profiles one TCR beta chain with its context. Under the authors' procedure: Amplifying reference gene primers gave estimates of nucleated cell counts. Using immunoSEQ multiplex PCR, the repertoire was profiled, and TCRdb retains in-frame clones only, with some absent. The V and J calls and clone size are taken from that table; D and trimming were inferred from the DNA. The sample includes approximately 20,000 clones, roughly nine tenths of them seen just once. The CDR3 is 15 amino acids. Germline V gives CDR1 LGHDT, CDR2 YNNKEL (reference sequence). The V and J ends lost 1 base and 5 bases, in that order; junction bases with no gene match: 5. These data originate in a study of blood T cell repertoires in COVID-19. Study summary: Specimens from acute and convalescent COVID-19 originated in the United States, Italy and Spain. Sources were T cells, B-cell-depleted T cells, or PBMCs; the material itself was cDNA or gDNA.

This receptor was obtained from a human donor with active COVID-19. The donor label of this sample is uncertain. V gene TRBV3-1 (or the pseudogene TRBV3-2) combines with J gene TRBJ2-5; 9 bases agree with TRBD2. The material sequenced was peripheral blood. The CDR3 loop is CASSQGAGGFETQYF. The CDR3 DNA reads TGTGCCAGCAGCCAAGGGGCGGGGGGGTTTGAGACCCAGTACTTC.